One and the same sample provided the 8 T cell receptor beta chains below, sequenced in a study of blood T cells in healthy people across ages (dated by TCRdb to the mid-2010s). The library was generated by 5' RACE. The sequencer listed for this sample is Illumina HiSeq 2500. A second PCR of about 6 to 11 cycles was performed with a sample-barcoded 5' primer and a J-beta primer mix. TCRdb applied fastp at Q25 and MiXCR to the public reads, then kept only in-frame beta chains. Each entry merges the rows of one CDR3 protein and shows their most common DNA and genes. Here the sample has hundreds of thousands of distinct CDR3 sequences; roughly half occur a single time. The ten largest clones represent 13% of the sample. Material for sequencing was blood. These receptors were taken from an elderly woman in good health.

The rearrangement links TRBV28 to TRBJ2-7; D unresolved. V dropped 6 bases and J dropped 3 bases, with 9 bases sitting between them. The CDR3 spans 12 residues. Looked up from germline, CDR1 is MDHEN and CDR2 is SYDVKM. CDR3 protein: CASRDRLYEQYF. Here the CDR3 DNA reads TGTGCCAGCAGGGACCGACTCTACGAGCAGTACTTC.

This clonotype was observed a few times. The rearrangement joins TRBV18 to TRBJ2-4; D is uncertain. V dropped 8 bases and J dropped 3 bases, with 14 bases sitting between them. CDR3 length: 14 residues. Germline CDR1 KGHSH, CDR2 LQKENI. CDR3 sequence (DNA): TGTGCCAGCCCCCCGGATGGGGTCAAAAACATTCAGTACTTC. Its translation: CASPPDGVKNIQYF.

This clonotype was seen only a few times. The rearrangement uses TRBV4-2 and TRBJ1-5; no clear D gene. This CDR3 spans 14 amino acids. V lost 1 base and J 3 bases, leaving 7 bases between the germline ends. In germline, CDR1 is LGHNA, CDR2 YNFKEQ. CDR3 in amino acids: CASSQGTYNQPQHF. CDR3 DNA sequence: TGTGCCAGCAGCCAAGGCACCTACAATCAGCCCCAGCATTTT.

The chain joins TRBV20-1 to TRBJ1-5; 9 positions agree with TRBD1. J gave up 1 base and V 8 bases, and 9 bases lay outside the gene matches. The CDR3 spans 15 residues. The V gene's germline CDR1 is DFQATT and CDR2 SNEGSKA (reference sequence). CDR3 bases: TGCAGTACTACAGGGGGCGGGAGCAGCAATCAGCCCCAGCATTTT. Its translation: CSTTGGGSSNQPQHF.

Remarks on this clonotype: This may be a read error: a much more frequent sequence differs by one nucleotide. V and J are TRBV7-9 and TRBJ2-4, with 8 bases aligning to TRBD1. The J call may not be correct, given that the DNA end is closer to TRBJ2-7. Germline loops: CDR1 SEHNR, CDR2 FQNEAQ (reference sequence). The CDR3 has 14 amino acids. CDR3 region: CASSQGQDFDEQYF. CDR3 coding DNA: TGTGCCAGCAGCCAGGGACAGGATTTCGACGAGCAGTACTTC.

CDR3 coding DNA: TGTGCCAGCAGCCAAGATGGGGGGGGGCCACACGAGCAGTACTTC. It is translated as CASSQDGGGPHEQYF. The chain links TRBV3-1 to TRBJ2-7, with D tentatively TRBD2 (7 bases). Trimming removed 0 bases at V and 5 bases at J, with 14 bases between. Per the germline V gene, CDR1 is LGHDT and CDR2 is YNNKEL (reference sequence). The CDR3 is 15 residues long.

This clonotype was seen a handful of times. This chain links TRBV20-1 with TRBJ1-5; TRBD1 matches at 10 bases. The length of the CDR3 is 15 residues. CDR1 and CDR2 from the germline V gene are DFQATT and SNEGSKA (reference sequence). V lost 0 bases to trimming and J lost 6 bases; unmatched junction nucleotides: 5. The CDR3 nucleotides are TGCAGTGCTAGAGAAAAAGGACAGGGGGTTCAGCCCCAGCATTTT. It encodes CSAREKGQGVQPQHF.

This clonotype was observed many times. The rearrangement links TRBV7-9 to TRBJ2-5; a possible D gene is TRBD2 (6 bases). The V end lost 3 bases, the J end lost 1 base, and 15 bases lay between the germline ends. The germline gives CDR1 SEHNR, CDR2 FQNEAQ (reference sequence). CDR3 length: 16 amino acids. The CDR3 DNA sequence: TGTGCCAGCAGCTTGCCCAGCGGGTACTCCCAAGAGACCCAGTACTTC. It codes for CASSLPSGYSQETQYF.